Listed below are T cell receptor beta chains from one sample, sequenced in a study of blood T cell repertoires in COVID-19. Profiling relied on immunoSEQ multiplex PCR, and the TCRdb table lists in-frame clones only, not all of them. The sample records fewer than 130,000 clones, around three quarters being singletons. Sequenced: peripheral blood. These receptors originate from a woman between 55 and 75 years old with acute or convalescent COVID-19. Each CDR3 is given with its conserved first and last residue. A D gene is named only where the DNA matches it firmly. For some rows the clone size is stated as once, few or many, or as a class when expanded; others skip it.

len: 13
abundance: NA
v_gene: TRBV3-1/TRBV3-2
j_gene: TRBJ1-5
d_gene: NA
CDR3nt: TGTGCCAGCAGCCAAGGGGAGTGGCAGCCCCAGCATTTT
CDR3aa: CASSQGEWQPQHF

len: 14
abundance: once
v_gene: TRBV9
j_gene: TRBJ2-2
d_gene: NA
CDR3nt: TGTGCCAGCAGCGTAGGTGGGGCATCCGGGGAGCTGTTTTTT
CDR3aa: CASSVGGASGELFF

len: 13
abundance: NA
v_gene: TRBV3-1/TRBV3-2
j_gene: TRBJ1-1
d_gene: NA
CDR3nt: TGTGCCAGCAGACCCGAGGATAGCACTGAAGCTTTCTTT
CDR3aa: CASRPEDSTEAFF

len: 12
abundance: NA
v_gene: TRBV28
j_gene: TRBJ1-4
d_gene: TRBD1
CDR3nt: TGTGCCAGCAGCCAGGGGGTTGAAAAACTGTTTTTT
CDR3aa: CASSQGVEKLFF

len: 14
abundance: NA
v_gene: TRBV6-2/TRBV6-3
j_gene: TRBJ1-6
d_gene: NA
CDR3nt: TGTGCCAGCAGTTATATGGGTGCAGGGTCACCCCTCCACTTT
CDR3aa: CASSYMGAGSPLHF

len: 18
abundance: NA
v_gene: TRBV7-3
j_gene: TRBJ2-6
d_gene: TRBD1
CDR3nt: TGTGCCAGCAGCCCTCGACAGGGTTTTGGTTTTGGGGCCAACGTCCTGACTTTC
CDR3aa: CASSPRQGFGFGANVLTF

len: 18
abundance: few
v_gene: TRBV7-2
j_gene: TRBJ2-7
d_gene: TRBD2
CDR3nt: TGTGCCAGCAGGGGCCGAGGACTAGCGGGGGGGCCAAGGGACGAGCAGTACTTC
CDR3aa: CASRGRGLAGGPRDEQYF

len: 12
abundance: NA
v_gene: TRBV7-9
j_gene: TRBJ1-1
d_gene: NA
CDR3nt: TGTGCCAGCACCTCAGATAAACAGGAAGCTTTCTTT
CDR3aa: CASTSDKQEAFF

len: 13
abundance: NA
v_gene: TRBV29-1
j_gene: TRBJ2-5
d_gene: TRBD2
CDR3nt: TGCAGCGTTGCCGGGAGGCTACAAGAGACCCAGTACTTC
CDR3aa: CSVAGRLQETQYF

len: 14
abundance: NA
v_gene: TRBV30
j_gene: TRBJ2-7
d_gene: TRBD2
CDR3nt: TGTGCCTGGGGCGGGGGAACGAGCTCCTACGAGCAGTACTTC
CDR3aa: CAWGGGTSSYEQYF

len: 15
abundance: few
v_gene: TRBV11-3
j_gene: TRBJ2-3
d_gene: NA
CDR3nt: TGTGCCAGCAGCTTAGCGGGGGGCCCCGCAGATACGCAGTATTTT
CDR3aa: CASSLAGGPADTQYF

len: 17
abundance: NA
v_gene: TRBV14
j_gene: TRBJ2-7
d_gene: TRBD2
CDR3nt: TGTGCCAGCAGCCAAGCTTCGACGGGGGGTTTCTCCTACGAGCAGTACTTC
CDR3aa: CASSQASTGGFSYEQYF

len: 18
abundance: NA
v_gene: TRBV11-2
j_gene: TRBJ2-2
d_gene: NA
CDR3nt: TGTGCCAGCAGCGGTACCATGGGCAGCAGGGGTTTCACCGGGGAGCTGTTTTTT
CDR3aa: CASSGTMGSRGFTGELFF

len: 15
abundance: once
v_gene: TRBV7-8
j_gene: TRBJ2-1
d_gene: TRBD2
CDR3nt: TGTGCCAGCAGCCTGGGACTAGCGGGGCTAGCTGAGCAGTTCTTC
CDR3aa: CASSLGLAGLAEQFF

len: 12
abundance: few
v_gene: TRBV5-4
j_gene: TRBJ1-2
d_gene: NA
CDR3nt: TGTGCCAGCAGCTCCGACATCTATGGCTACACCTTC
CDR3aa: CASSSDIYGYTF

len: 17
abundance: NA
v_gene: TRBV18
j_gene: TRBJ1-1
d_gene: TRBD1
CDR3nt: TGTGCCAGCTCACCACCGACCTTCACAGGGGGACGGACTGAAGCTTTCTTT
CDR3aa: CASSPPTFTGGRTEAFF

len: 15
abundance: few
v_gene: TRBV14
j_gene: TRBJ1-4
d_gene: TRBD1
CDR3nt: TGTGCCAGCAGCCTCCGGACAGGGTATAATGAAAAACTGTTTTTT
CDR3aa: CASSLRTGYNEKLFF

len: 13
abundance: NA
v_gene: TRBV18
j_gene: TRBJ1-1
d_gene: NA
CDR3nt: TGTGCCAGCTCACCCGATAGACAGTTAGAAGCTTTCTTT
CDR3aa: CASSPDRQLEAFF

len: 14
abundance: few
v_gene: TRBV7-2
j_gene: TRBJ1-6
d_gene: NA
CDR3nt: TGTGCCAGCAGCTTAGGTCACGGCTCGGAGGCTCTCCACTTT
CDR3aa: CASSLGHGSEALHF

len: 14
abundance: NA
v_gene: TRBV28
j_gene: TRBJ1-2
d_gene: TRBD1
CDR3nt: TGTGCCAGCAGTTTGATGCAGGGGGCGCAGGGCTACACCTTC
CDR3aa: CASSLMQGAQGYTF

len: 16
abundance: NA
v_gene: TRBV5-1
j_gene: TRBJ2-1
d_gene: NA
CDR3nt: TGCGCCAGCAGCTTGGTGCGGGGTGGCTCCTACAATGAGCAGTTCTTC
CDR3aa: CASSLVRGGSYNEQFF

len: 15
abundance: NA
v_gene: TRBV6-5
j_gene: TRBJ2-7
d_gene: NA
CDR3nt: TGTGCCAGCAGTTACAAAGGAACTAAAGCCTACGAGCAGTACTTC
CDR3aa: CASSYKGTKAYEQYF

len: 16
abundance: NA
v_gene: TRBV10-3
j_gene: TRBJ1-3
d_gene: NA
CDR3nt: TGTGCCATCAGTCGGTTGGCGGATGCTACTGGAAACACCATATATTTT
CDR3aa: CAISRLADATGNTIYF

len: 16
abundance: NA
v_gene: TRBV9
j_gene: TRBJ2-3
d_gene: NA
CDR3nt: TGTGCCAGCAGCGTAGGAGCTAGCACTAGCACAGATACGCAGTATTTT
CDR3aa: CASSVGASTSTDTQYF

len: 17
abundance: NA
v_gene: TRBV3-1/TRBV3-2
j_gene: TRBJ2-3
d_gene: TRBD2
CDR3nt: TGTGCCAGCAGCCAATCCGAACGCCGGACTAGCGGGGGAGTACAGTATTTT
CDR3aa: CASSQSERRTSGGVQYF

len: 15
abundance: NA
v_gene: TRBV18
j_gene: TRBJ2-2
d_gene: NA
CDR3nt: TGTGCCAGCCGACCGCCTAACAGGGACACCGGGGAGCTGTTTTTT
CDR3aa: CASRPPNRDTGELFF

len: 14
abundance: few
v_gene: TRBV27
j_gene: TRBJ1-1
d_gene: TRBD1
CDR3nt: TGTGCCAGCAGTCCGTTGACAGGGGACACTGAAGCTTTCTTT
CDR3aa: CASSPLTGDTEAFF

len: 14
abundance: few
v_gene: TRBV3-1/TRBV3-2
j_gene: TRBJ1-2
d_gene: NA
CDR3nt: TGTGCCAGCAGCCGCTCCGGGACTGCGTATGGCTACACCTTC
CDR3aa: CASSRSGTAYGYTF

len: 15
abundance: NA
v_gene: TRBV28
j_gene: TRBJ1-2
d_gene: TRBD1
CDR3nt: TGTGCCAGCAGTTTTCCGACAGGGGCTAACTATGGCTACACCTTC
CDR3aa: CASSFPTGANYGYTF

len: 15
abundance: NA
v_gene: TRBV4-2
j_gene: TRBJ1-5
d_gene: NA
CDR3nt: TGTGCCAGCAGCCAAGGCCTCCAGGGGAATCAGCCCCAGCATTTT
CDR3aa: CASSQGLQGNQPQHF